The T cell receptor beta chain under discussion was sequenced for a study of shared clonotypes between healthy human individuals (dated by TCRdb to 2019 to 2021). Regarding the research as a whole: A couple of women and a few men aged 18 to 49 years were included in the cohort. For each donor, CD4 naive and CD4 memory were each run on three plates, CD8 naive on two plates, and CD8 memory on one plate. Per donor, leukapheresis produced somewhere between about 0.94 and 10 billion PBMCs. To estimate repertoire size and how much clonotype sharing occurs between individuals, the study deeply sequenced the blood TCR repertoires of five healthy adults. To increase sequencing depth and limit assay-specific biases, TCR repertoire library preparation and sequencing were carried out by different laboratories using diverse techniques. Here is what the overall study found, with its caveats: When several donors were compared, the shared fraction of clonotypes was about 5% for naive CD4, over 3% for naive CD8, 2.3% for memory CD4, and under 0.5% for memory CD8. Sampling was restricted to blood, and TCR repertoires in tissues likely differ from the TCR repertoires found in blood. Compared with non-shared clonotypes, clonotypes shared by all four sorted-subset donors had higher generation probabilities. Because the study included a small number of donors, the genetic and exposure-history diversity represented was limited. Pairwise subsampling led to the expectation that sequencing depth would affect the degree of clonotype sharing among donors. Incomplete sequencing was indicated by rarefaction of sorted-subset datasets, despite the large sequencing depth. Larger estimated clonotype richness was generally found for naive subsets than for memory subsets.

Using the deep immunoSEQ assay, TCR CDR3 regions were amplified from genomic DNA by multiplex PCR. Genomic DNA extracted from each cell subset was distributed evenly over all wells of several immunoSEQ 96-well plates, and each plate served as one replicate. For sorted subsets, each replicate PCR was loaded with around 200 ng genomic DNA, equivalent to 30,000 or so T cell genomes. Purified libraries were measured with a Qubit 3.0 fluorometer, size-checked on a Bioanalyzer 2100, and measured again with the KAPA Library Quantification kit. Every immunoSEQ 96-well plate was sequenced on a dedicated single-read 150-cycle Illumina NextSeq 550 flow cell. The study's processing was this. Because the immunoSEQ output included only junctional sequences and no quality scores, the filtering could not be the same as the filtering used for full-length reads. To assign V/J genes and CDR3, sequences were annotated against IMGT germline references using PyIR, a Python wrapper for IgBLAST v1.9. Reads were filtered out if the reads had weak V/J assignments (E-value above 1e-6), no CDR3, stop codons, out-of-frame junctions, or ambiguous translated residues. V3J clonotypes were defined by identical inferred V gene, J gene, and CDR3 amino acid sequence. Percentage overlap between repertoires was calculated by dividing the number of shared unique clonotypes by the size of the smaller repertoire. Richness of each repertoire was evaluated using RTK rarefaction, the Chao1 estimator, and Recon v2.1 estimates of unobserved clonotypes. Generation probabilities for all TCRbeta clonotypes obtained by the gDNA method from several donors were computed using OLGA. TCRdb stores this immuneACCESS table with in-frame sequences only. Part of the clones is absent; in the studies checked, under half of the shortfall reflects unresolved V genes, and no reason is known for the rest. D and trimming come from the DNA, and the V and J calls and clone size come from that table. The sample table holds roughly 1 million clones, of which more than 60% were seen once. The leading ten clones occupy around 1.5% of the sample.

Donors were healthy HIV-negative adults with no recently reported acute infections or vaccinations. Only Caucasian adults living in Nashville, Tennessee, USA were represented among the donors. CD4+ T cells were enriched by magnetic negative selection; naive cells were then positively selected on CD45RA, and the negative fraction formed the memory subset. Blood was obtained by leukapheresis, after which PBMCs were separated by Ficoll-Histopaque density gradient centrifugation and cryopreserved in liquid nitrogen vapor phase. Analytical flow cytometry was used to check the purity and quantity of every magnetically sorted T cell population. Genomic DNA was isolated from each sorted fraction and quantified by UV absorbance on a Nanodrop 2000c. As concerns this clone: Its antigen is still unknown. Per-base qualities were not stored, and no clone one base away is much larger.

This receptor was obtained from a man aged 18 to 35 in good health. Sequenced material: memory CD4+ T cells sorted from blood. The cell subset or site label, read with the paper, signifies: CD45RA-negative fraction.

The DNA is as follows: TGCGCCACCCGACTTACTAGCGGAACAGATACGCAGTATTTT. This encodes CATRLTSGTDTQYF. The sequence is built from TRBV10-2 and TRBJ2-3; 8 of the junction bases match TRBD2. From its cysteine to its phenylalanine, the CDR3 spans 14 amino acids. Only CDR3 DNA remains: 42 bases, in frame from the first base. V has 10 bases trimmed and J has 3 bases trimmed; junction bases matching no gene number 9. CDR1 WSHSY and CDR2 SAAADI are derived from the germline V gene.